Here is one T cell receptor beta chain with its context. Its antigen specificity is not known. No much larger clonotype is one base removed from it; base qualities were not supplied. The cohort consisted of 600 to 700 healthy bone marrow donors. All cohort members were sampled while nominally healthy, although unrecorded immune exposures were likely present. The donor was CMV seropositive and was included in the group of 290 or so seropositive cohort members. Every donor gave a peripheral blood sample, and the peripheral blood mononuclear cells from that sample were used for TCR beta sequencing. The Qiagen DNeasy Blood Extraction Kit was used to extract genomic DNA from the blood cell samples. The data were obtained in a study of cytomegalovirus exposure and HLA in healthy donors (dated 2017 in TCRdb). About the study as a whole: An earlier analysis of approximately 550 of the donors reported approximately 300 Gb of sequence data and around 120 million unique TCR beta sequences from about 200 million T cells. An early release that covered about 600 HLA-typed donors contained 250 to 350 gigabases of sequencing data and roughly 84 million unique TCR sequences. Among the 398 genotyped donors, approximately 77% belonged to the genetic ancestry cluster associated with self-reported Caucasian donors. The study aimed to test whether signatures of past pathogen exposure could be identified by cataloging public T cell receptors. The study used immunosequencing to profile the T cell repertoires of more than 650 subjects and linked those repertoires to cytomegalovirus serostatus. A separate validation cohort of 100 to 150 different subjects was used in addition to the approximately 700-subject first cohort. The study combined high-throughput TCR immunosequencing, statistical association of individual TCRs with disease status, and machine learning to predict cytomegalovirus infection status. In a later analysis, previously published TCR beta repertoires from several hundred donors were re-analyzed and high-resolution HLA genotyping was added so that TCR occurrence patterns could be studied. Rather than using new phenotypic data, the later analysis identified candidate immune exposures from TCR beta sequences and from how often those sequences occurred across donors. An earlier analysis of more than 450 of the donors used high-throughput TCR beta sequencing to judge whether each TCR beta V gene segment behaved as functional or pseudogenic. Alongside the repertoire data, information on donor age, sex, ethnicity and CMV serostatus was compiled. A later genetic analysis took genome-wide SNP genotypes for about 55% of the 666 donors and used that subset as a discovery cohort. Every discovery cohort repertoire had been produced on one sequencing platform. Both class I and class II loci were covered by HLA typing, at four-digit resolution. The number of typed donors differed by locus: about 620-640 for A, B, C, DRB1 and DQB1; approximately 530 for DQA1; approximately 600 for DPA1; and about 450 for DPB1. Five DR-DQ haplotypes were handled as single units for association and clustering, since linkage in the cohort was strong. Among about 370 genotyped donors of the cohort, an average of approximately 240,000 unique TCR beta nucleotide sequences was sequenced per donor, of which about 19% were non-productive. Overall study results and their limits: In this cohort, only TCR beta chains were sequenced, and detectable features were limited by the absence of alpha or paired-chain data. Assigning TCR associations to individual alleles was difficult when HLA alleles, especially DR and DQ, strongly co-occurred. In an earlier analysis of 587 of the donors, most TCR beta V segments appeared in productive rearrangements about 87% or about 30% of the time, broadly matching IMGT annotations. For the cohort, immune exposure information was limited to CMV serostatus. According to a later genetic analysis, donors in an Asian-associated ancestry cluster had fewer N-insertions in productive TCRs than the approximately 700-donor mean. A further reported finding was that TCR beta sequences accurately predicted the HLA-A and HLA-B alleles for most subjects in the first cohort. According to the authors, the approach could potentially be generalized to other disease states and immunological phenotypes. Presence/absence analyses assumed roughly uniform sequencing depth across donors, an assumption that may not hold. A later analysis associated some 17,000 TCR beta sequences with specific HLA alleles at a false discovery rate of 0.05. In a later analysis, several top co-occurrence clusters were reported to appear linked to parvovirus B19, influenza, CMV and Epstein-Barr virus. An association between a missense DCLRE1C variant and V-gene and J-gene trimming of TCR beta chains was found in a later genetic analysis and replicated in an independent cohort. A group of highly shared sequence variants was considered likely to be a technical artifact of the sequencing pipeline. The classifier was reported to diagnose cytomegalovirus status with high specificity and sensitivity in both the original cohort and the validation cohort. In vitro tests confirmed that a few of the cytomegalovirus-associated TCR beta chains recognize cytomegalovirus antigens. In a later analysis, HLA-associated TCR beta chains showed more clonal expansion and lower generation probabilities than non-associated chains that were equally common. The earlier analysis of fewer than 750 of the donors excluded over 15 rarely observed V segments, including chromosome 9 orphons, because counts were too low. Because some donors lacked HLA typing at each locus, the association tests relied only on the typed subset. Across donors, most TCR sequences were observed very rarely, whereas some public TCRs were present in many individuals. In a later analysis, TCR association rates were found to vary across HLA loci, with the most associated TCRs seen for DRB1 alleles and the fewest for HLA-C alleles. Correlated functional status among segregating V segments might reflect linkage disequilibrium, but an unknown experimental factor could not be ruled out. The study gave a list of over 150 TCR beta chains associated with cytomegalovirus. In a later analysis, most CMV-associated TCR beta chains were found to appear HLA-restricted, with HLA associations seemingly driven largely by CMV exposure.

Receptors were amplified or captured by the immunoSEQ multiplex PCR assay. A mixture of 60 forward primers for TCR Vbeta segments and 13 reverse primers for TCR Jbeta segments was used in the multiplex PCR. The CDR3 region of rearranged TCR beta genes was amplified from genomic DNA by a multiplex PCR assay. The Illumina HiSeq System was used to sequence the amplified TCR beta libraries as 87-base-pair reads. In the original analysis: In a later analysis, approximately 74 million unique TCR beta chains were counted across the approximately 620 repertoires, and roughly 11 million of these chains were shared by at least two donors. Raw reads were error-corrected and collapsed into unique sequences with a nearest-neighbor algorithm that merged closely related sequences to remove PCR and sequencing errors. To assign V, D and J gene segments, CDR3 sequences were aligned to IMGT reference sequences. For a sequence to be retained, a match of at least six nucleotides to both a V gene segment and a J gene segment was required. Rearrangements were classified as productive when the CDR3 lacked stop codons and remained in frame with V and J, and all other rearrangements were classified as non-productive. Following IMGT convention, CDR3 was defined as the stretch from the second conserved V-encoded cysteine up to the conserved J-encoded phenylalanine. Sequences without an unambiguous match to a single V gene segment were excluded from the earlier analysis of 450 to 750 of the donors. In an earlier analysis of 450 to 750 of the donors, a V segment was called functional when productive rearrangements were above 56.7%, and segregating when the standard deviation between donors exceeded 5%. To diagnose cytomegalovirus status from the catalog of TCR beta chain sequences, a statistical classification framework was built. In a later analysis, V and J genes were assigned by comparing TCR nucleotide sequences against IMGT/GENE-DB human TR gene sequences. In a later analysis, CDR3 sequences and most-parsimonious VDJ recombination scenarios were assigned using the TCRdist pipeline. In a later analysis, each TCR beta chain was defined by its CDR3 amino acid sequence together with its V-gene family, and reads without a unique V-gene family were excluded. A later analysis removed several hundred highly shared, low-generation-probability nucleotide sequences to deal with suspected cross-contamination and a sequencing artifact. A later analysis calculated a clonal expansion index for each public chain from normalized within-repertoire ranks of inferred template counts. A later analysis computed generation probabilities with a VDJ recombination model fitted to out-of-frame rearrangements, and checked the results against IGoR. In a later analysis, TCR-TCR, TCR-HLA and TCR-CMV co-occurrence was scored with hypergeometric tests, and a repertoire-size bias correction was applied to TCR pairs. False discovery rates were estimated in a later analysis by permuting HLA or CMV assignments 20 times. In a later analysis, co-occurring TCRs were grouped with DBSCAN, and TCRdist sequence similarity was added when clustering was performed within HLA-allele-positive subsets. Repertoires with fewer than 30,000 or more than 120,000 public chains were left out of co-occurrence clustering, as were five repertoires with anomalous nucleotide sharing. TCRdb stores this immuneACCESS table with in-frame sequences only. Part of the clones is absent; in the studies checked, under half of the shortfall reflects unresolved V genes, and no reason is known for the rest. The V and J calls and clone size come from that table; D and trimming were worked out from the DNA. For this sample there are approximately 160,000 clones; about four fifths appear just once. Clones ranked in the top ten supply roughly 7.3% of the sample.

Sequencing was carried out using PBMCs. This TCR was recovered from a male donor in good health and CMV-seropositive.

The DNA is TGTGCCAGCCAGGCAAAGGACAGGGGGCGTGAGACCCAGTACTTC. Translation gives CASQAKDRGRETQYF. The chain uses TRBV25-1 and TRBJ2-5; 11 of the junction bases match TRBD1. CDR1 and CDR2 are read off the germline V gene as MGHDK and SYGVNS. Taken from cysteine to phenylalanine, the CDR3 has 15 residues. The sequence is cut down to CDR3 DNA, 45 bases in frame from base 1. Germline trimming amounts to 8 bases on V and 5 bases on J, with 10 as the count of junction bases outside the gene matches.